This TCR beta chain was sequenced in a study of cytomegalovirus exposure and HLA in healthy donors. The germline V gene has CDR1 SGHDT and CDR2 YYEEEE. The V segment lost 4 bases and the J segment 3 bases; nucleotides outside the gene matches: 10. This CDR3 region has 16 residues. Assay used: immunoSEQ multiplex PCR; TCRdb lists only in-frame clones, some missing. The top ten clones hold nearly 3% of a sample with about 140,000 clones, about 86% of them seen once. The chain couples TRBV5-6 to TRBJ2-7; 10 bases are a match to TRBD1. The TCR originated in a man between 18 and 29 years old in good health and CMV-seronegative. The sample consisted of PBMCs. The CDR3 reads CASSIQTGGAFYEQYF. Written as DNA, the CDR3 is TGTGCCAGCAGCATCCAGACAGGGGGCGCTTTCTACGAGCAGTACTTC.